This T cell receptor (beta chain) was captured by sequencing in a study of breast tumors, draining lymph nodes, adjacent tissues. Study-wide results and caveats: Tumors had less TCR diversity than lymph nodes, more than nontumor tissue. Luminal-like breast cancer showed significantly higher tumor–nontumor repertoire similarity than basal-like. Data fit most tumor T cells coming from lymph node, expanding in tumor.

TCRdb analysed the multiplex PCR reads with MiXCR anew, one entry per CDR3 protein. This sample carries around 300,000 distinct CDR3 sequences, over 25% of them seen once, and the ten largest clones take roughly 1.1%. V was pared by 5 bases and J by 4 bases, with 9 bases between. This CDR3 contains 13 residues. The V gene's germline CDR1 is SGHNT and CDR2 YENEEA. Samples came from axillary lymph nodes draining the breast cancer. This clonotype appeared many times. No antigen is known for it. The clonotype originates from a female donor with breast cancer. Some clones in this sample may be carry-over from other donors' samples. The chain has TRBV11-3 and TRBJ2-1; D may match TRBD1 or TRBD2 (5 bases each). Sample: axillary lymph node tissue. Here the CDR3 reads CASSRGPYNEQFF. CDR3 bases: TGTGCCAGCAGCCGGGGCCCGTACAATGAGCAGTTCTTC.